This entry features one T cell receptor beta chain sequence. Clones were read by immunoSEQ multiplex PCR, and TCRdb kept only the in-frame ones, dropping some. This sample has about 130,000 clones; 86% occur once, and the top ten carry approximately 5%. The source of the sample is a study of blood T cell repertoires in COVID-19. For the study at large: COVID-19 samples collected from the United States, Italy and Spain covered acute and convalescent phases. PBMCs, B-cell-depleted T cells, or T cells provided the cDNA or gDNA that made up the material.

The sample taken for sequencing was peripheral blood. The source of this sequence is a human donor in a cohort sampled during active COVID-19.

In DNA form, the CDR3 reads TGTGCCAGCAGCTTTGTGGGACAGGGTTGGGAAAAACTGTTTTTT. It codes for CASSFVGQGWEKLFF. The V and J genes are TRBV7-2 and TRBJ1-4; the match to TRBD1 covers 9 bases. Trimming removed 3 bases from V and 8 bases from J; junction bases left unmatched: 7. This CDR3 contains 15 residues. Germline-derived CDR1 and CDR2 are SGHTA and FQGNSA.